This record concerns one T cell receptor beta chain sequence. The sample belongs to a study of OX40 agonist ivuxolimab in advanced cancers. CDR3 size: 15 residues. Germline V gene lookup returns CDR1 MNHEY and CDR2 SMNVEV (reference sequence). The V gene lost 5 bases and the J gene lost 0 bases, with 12 bases spanning the gap. Measured with immunoSEQ multiplex PCR; TCRdb has only the in-frame clones, and not every one. The data contain around 11,000 clones, 80% of them singletons. This clonotype originated in an adult with an advanced solid tumor such as melanoma, head and neck, liver or kidney cancer. The sample consisted of CD4+ or CD8+ T cells sorted from blood, taken in a trial of the OX40 agonist ivuxolimab. The rearrangement joins TRBV27 to TRBJ2-3, with D possibly matching TRBD1 (6 bases). The CDR3 protein is CASSPGQASTDTQYF. In DNA, the CDR3 is TGTGCCAGCAGTCCGGGACAAGCTAGCACAGATACGCAGTATTTT.